Below, 16 T cell receptor beta chains from the same sample are listed, as sequenced in a study of OX40 agonist ivuxolimab in advanced cancers. The library was made by the immunoSEQ multiplex PCR assay. TCRdb mirrors the immuneACCESS table, restricted to in-frame sequences. Some clones are absent from its copies; in checked studies, under half trace to an unresolved V gene, and the reason for the others is unknown. Across this sample there are about 80,000 clones, with approximately 93% seen only once. Together, the top ten hold 9.5% to 11% of the sample. Here the sequenced sample was CD4+ or CD8+ T cells sorted from blood, taken in a trial of the OX40 agonist ivuxolimab. These TCRs come from an adult with an advanced solid tumor such as melanoma, head and neck, liver or kidney cancer.

The genes are TRBV13 and TRBJ1-1, with 7 bases lining up with TRBD1. CDR3 length: 14 residues. The germline V gene has CDR1 PRHDT and CDR2 FYEKMQ (reference sequence). The V segment lost 6 bases and the J segment 1 base; nucleotides outside the gene matches: 5. The CDR3 sequence is CASRNDRANTEAFF. The CDR3, as DNA: TGTGCCAGCAGGAATGACAGGGCGAACACTGAAGCTTTCTTT.

The genes are TRBV20-1 and TRBJ1-2; D is undetermined. Germline V gene sequence: CDR1 DFQATT, CDR2 SNEGSKA (reference sequence). V was cut by 3 bases and J by 8 bases, with 10 bases left in between. The CDR3 is made up of 11 amino acids. In nucleotides, the CDR3 is TGCAGTGCTAGGGGCGGGGAAGGCTACACCTTC. It is translated as CSARGGEGYTF.

This chain connects TRBV19 to TRBJ1-2, with 9 bases identical to TRBD1. With 7 bases clipped from V and 7 bases from J, the junction kept 4 bases outside the gene matches. Germline CDR1 LNHDA, CDR2 SQIVND (reference sequence). The length of the CDR3 is 12 residues. The CDR3 protein is CASIQGAAGYTF. In DNA form, the CDR3 reads TGTGCCAGTATACAGGGGGCGGCTGGCTACACCTTC.

This chain connects TRBV6-6 to TRBJ1-1, with D unclear. Germline CDR1 MNHNY, CDR2 SVGAGI (reference sequence). Trimming took 9 bases from V and 5 from J, leaving 10 bases between them. This CDR3 has 11 amino acids. The CDR3 sequence is CASPLGTEAFF. CDR3 coding DNA: TGTGCCAGTCCTCTTGGGACTGAAGCTTTCTTT.

The rearrangement links TRBV27 to TRBJ1-3; 11 bases match TRBD1. Unmatched junction bases numbered 6, after V lost 6 bases and J lost 5 bases. Germline V lookup: CDR1 MNHEY, CDR2 SMNVEV (reference sequence). The length of the CDR3 is 15 residues. DNA of the CDR3: TGTGCCAGCAGCCAGGGGACAGGGGGTAGAAACACCATATATTTT. It yields the protein CASSQGTGGRNTIYF.

The rearrangement links TRBV9 to TRBJ2-7; 9 positions agree with TRBD2. The CDR3 runs 18 residues. The V gene end was trimmed by 0 bases and the J gene end by 6 bases; junction bases not matched to a gene: 16. CDR1 and CDR2 (germline): SGDLS, YYNGEE. The CDR3 DNA is TGTGCCAGCAGCGTAGGAGAATTCACCGGGACTAGCCGGGGCGAGCAGTACTTC. Translation: CASSVGEFTGTSRGEQYF.

The chain couples TRBV29-1 to TRBJ2-1; 7 nucleotides agree with TRBD1. CDR1 and CDR2 (germline): SQVTM, ANQGSEA. The CDR3 contains 15 residues. With 0 bases clipped from V and 0 bases from J, the junction kept 2 bases outside the gene matches. The CDR3 DNA reads TGCAGCGTTGAAGAGCCAGGGGGCTCCTACAATGAGCAGTTCTTC. It encodes CSVEEPGGSYNEQFF.

V is TRBV10-3 and J is TRBJ2-1; 7 bases are shared with TRBD1. Germline trimming cut 2 bases from V and 5 bases from J; bases unmatched to any gene: 6. This CDR3 comprises 15 residues. Germline CDR1 ENHRY, CDR2 SYGVKD. CDR3 loop: CAISEGNRGHNEQFF. The CDR3 region has the DNA TGTGCCATCAGTGAGGGTAACAGGGGCCACAATGAGCAGTTCTTC.

This rearrangement joins TRBV11-2 to TRBJ1-1; a possible D gene is TRBD1 (6 bases). Looked up from germline, CDR1 is SGHAT and CDR2 is FQNNGV. Trimming removed 4 bases from V and 4 bases from J, with 13 bases in between. This CDR3 has 14 residues. CDR3 sequence: CASSSNLDSTEAFF. CDR3 DNA: TGTGCCAGCAGCTCAAACCTGGACAGCACTGAAGCTTTCTTT. Full variable domain (remainder filled in from reference TRBV11-2 and TRBJ1-1): EAGVAQSPRYKIIEKRQSVAFWCNPISGHATLYWYQQILGQGPKLLIQFQNNGVVDDSQLPKDRFSAERLKGVDSTLKIQPAKLEDSAVYLCASSSNLDSTEAFFGQGTRLTVV.

This chain joins TRBV9 and TRBJ2-7, with no clear D. The CDR3 extends over 12 amino acids. Trimming removed 4 bases from V and 3 bases from J, with 8 bases in between. Germline CDR1 SGDLS, CDR2 YYNGEE. This CDR3 is CASSLDGYEQYF. In DNA, the CDR3 is TGTGCCAGCAGCCTGGACGGCTACGAGCAGTACTTC.

This sequence joins TRBV11-3 and TRBJ1-1; TRBD1 agrees at 7 bases. V was pared by 0 bases and J by 5 bases, with 6 bases of the junction left unmatched. The CDR3 extends over 15 amino acids. Looked up from germline, CDR1 is SGHNT and CDR2 is YENEEA. The CDR3, as DNA: TGTGCCAGCAGCTTAGATCTGCAGGGGGAGACTGAAGCTTTCTTT. Protein sequence: CASSLDLQGETEAFF.

The CDR3 region has the DNA TGTGCCAGCAGCCGCGCGGGAGGGCCTCCGGGGAATGAGCAGTTCTTC. Translated, it gives CASSRAGGPPGNEQFF. The rearrangement links TRBV11-2 to TRBJ2-1; 9 bases are a match to TRBD2. J lost 7 bases, V lost 5 bases, and 12 bases had no gene match. The CDR3 runs to 16 residues. Germline V gene sequence: CDR1 SGHAT, CDR2 FQNNGV.

This clone is a singleton in its sample. This sequence joins TRBV7-8 and TRBJ2-1; 12 bases map to TRBD2. V was clipped by 4 bases and J by 7 bases; unmatched bases: 8. CDR1 is SGHVS, CDR2 FQNEAQ, per germline. This CDR3 has 16 amino acids. The CDR3: CASSSGLAGTGNEQFF. DNA of the CDR3: TGTGCCAGCAGCTCAGGACTAGCGGGAACCGGGAATGAGCAGTTCTTC.

The chain joins TRBV6-1 to TRBJ2-7, with D perhaps TRBD1 (6 bases). From germline, CDR1 is MNHNS and CDR2 SASEGT. CDR3 length equals 17 residues. V shed 2 bases and J shed 2 bases, with 19 bases lying between them. CDR3: CASSELIGDTLTYEQYF. The DNA for the CDR3 is TGTGCCAGCAGTGAACTAATAGGGGACACCCTAACCTACGAGCAGTACTTC.

The V gene is TRBV13, the J gene TRBJ1-2; no reliable D call. Germline V CDR1 and CDR2: PRHDT, FYEKMQ (reference sequence). The length of the CDR3 is 15 residues. Trimming took off 6 bases at V and 4 bases at J, with 18 bases between the two ends. The chain's CDR3 is CASRPTLRPPYGYTF. As DNA, the CDR3 is TGTGCCAGCAGGCCGACCCTTAGGCCCCCCTATGGCTACACCTTC.

This rearrangement joins TRBV2 to TRBJ2-1, with D perhaps being TRBD1 or TRBD2 (5 bases each). The CDR3 spans 13 residues. Germline CDR1 and CDR2: SNHLY and FYNNEI. V dropped 6 bases and J dropped 10 bases, with 16 bases sitting between them. CDR3 DNA: TGTGCCAGCAGGAGACCTAGCAGGACAGAGCAGTTCTTC. It translates to CASRRPSRTEQFF.